The next 18 T cell receptor beta chains were all read from a single sample in a study of Tregs in tolerant kidney transplant recipients. Here immunoSEQ multiplex PCR was the method, and the copy in TCRdb shows in-frame clones only, minus some. The sample has tens of thousands of clones; the top ten hold about 0.76%. Source: CD4+ T cells from blood, taken before the transplant. These TCRs come from a human donor who received a combined kidney and bone marrow transplant.

In the case of this clone: The CDR3 end lies 3 residues beyond the end of the read and is filled in from the germline J gene. J is TRBJ1-5 and V is TRBV19; no clear D. Germline lookup yields CDR1 LNHDA and CDR2 SQIVND (reference sequence). The CDR3 length is 15 residues. The V and J ends lost 5 bases and 2 bases respectively, with 13 bases between them. The sequenced part of the CDR3 DNA is TGTGCCAGTAGTTCGGCGGGATCACGCAATCAGCCC. Protein sequence: CASSSAGSRNQP. The whole CDR3 region reads CASSSAGSRNQPQHF.

As to this clone: From the germline J gene comes the end of the CDR3, since the read stops 3 residues before it. The chain couples TRBV10-3 to TRBJ1-6, with 7 bases identical to TRBD1. CDR3 length: 12 amino acids. The germline gives CDR1 ENHRY, CDR2 SYGVKD. This chain's CDR3 is CATQGLDSPLHF. The covered CDR3 bases are TGTGCTACACAGGGGTTGGACTCACCC.

As regards this clone: The read halts 3 residues ahead of the CDR3 end, with the missing end drawn from the germline J gene. This chain links TRBV2 with TRBJ2-3; unclear D gene. Germline CDR1 is SNHLY and CDR2 is FYNNEI. The CDR3 covers 12 residues. The germline V and J ends were trimmed by 6 bases and 2 bases, with 6 bases remaining between them. The sequenced CDR3 bases are TGTGCCAGCAGGGCTCTCACAGATACG. Encoded protein: CASRALTDT. The whole CDR3 region reads CASRALTDTQYF.

Concerning this clone itself: The missing CDR3 end, 3 residues past where the read stops, is filled in from the germline J gene. The chain joins TRBV7-8 to TRBJ2-2; TRBD1 aligns across 7 bases. This CDR3 has 15 amino acids. Germline CDR1 SGHVS, CDR2 FQNEAQ. V was clipped by 5 bases and J by 1 base; unmatched bases: 4. CDR3 DNA, as far as it was read: TGTGCCAGCAGCCGAACAGGGGTGAACACCGGGGAG. This sequence encodes CASSRTGVNTGE. The CDR3 reads in full as CASSRTGVNTGELFF.

In the case of this clone: The read gets to within 3 residues of the CDR3 end, and the germline J gene fills in the rest. This rearrangement joins TRBV6-2 or TRBV6-3 to TRBJ2-5, with 10 bases fitting TRBD2. Germline V CDR1 and CDR2: MNHEY, SVGEGT. The CDR3 sequence is 16 residues long. The ends lost 2 bases at V and 3 bases at J; junction bases unmatched: 6. CDR3 region: CASSYGSSGSKETQYF. The sequenced part of the CDR3 DNA is TGTGCCAGCAGTTACGGTTCTAGCGGGAGTAAAGAGACC.

The DNA read from the CDR3 is TGCGCCAGCAGCTTGGGCGGGGGGACGAACACCGGGGAG. Protein product: CASSLGGGTNTGE. The whole CDR3 protein reads CASSLGGGTNTGELFF. J is TRBJ2-2 and V is TRBV5-1; 8 bases are shared with TRBD2. The read comes to an end 3 residues before the CDR3 does, leaving the germline J gene to fill in the end. The junction had 1 base not matched to a gene; V was cut back by 0 bases and J by 0 bases. From germline, CDR1 is SGHRS and CDR2 YFSETQ. This CDR3 has 16 residues.

Turning to this clone: Sequencing ends 3 residues short of the CDR3 end; the germline J gene provides the rest. The V gene is TRBV30, the J gene TRBJ1-4; D is uncertain. V shed 1 base and J shed 3 bases, with 9 bases lying between them. CDR1 and CDR2 from the germline V gene are GTSNPN and SVGIG (reference sequence). The CDR3 has 14 residues. The part of the CDR3 DNA that was read is TGTGCCTGGAGTGAATCACAGCCTAATGAAAAA. As protein: CAWSESQPNEK. The complete CDR3 sequence is CAWSESQPNEKLFF. The full variable domain, in which reference TRBV30 and TRBJ1-4 provide the parts outside the CDR3, is SQTIHQWPATLVQPVGSPLSLECTVEGTSNPNLYWYRQAAGRGLQLLFYSVGIGQISSEVPQNLSASRPQDRQFILSSKKLLLSDSGFYLCAWSESQPNEKLFFGSGTQLSVL.

CDR3 bases read: TGTGCCAGCAGCTTAGGTAGAGCTAGCTACGAG. This codes for CASSLGRASYE. The entire CDR3 reads CASSLGRASYEQYF. The genes are TRBV7-2 and TRBJ2-7; D call uncertain. The CDR3 end lies 3 residues beyond the end of the read and is filled in from the germline J gene. CDR3 length: 14 residues. V was shortened by 1 base and J by 3 bases, with 10 bases between the two germline ends. Germline values: CDR1 SGHTA, CDR2 FQGNSA.

For this clone: The read terminates 3 residues ahead of where the CDR3 ends, so the germline J gene completes it. V is TRBV7-9 and J is TRBJ1-1; no clear D gene. Germline assignment: CDR1 SEHNR and CDR2 FQNEAQ (reference sequence). The CDR3 is 11 residues long. The V end lost 11 bases, the J end lost 1 base, and 8 bases lay between the germline ends. The DNA read from the CDR3 is TGTGCCTTACAGAAGAACACTGAA. Translated, it gives CALQKNTE. The full-length CDR3 reads as CALQKNTEAFF. Filled out from reference TRBV7-9 and TRBJ1-1, the complete variable domain reads DTGVSQNPRHKITKRGQNVTFRCDPISEHNRLYWYRQTLGQGPEFLTYFQNEAQLEKSRLLSDRFSAERPKGSFSTLEIQRTEQGDSAMYLCALQKNTEAFFGQGTRLTVV.

Comment on this clone: The read comes to an end 3 residues before the CDR3 does, leaving the germline J gene to fill in the end. V gene TRBV5-1 combines with J gene TRBJ1-2, with 8 positions matching TRBD1. CDR3 length: 14 residues. V gave up 4 bases and J gave up 3 bases; unmatched junction bases: 5. CDR1 and CDR2 (germline): SGHRS, YFSETQ. The CDR3 spells CASSHGQGDYGYTF. The CDR3 DNA, read in part, is TGCGCCAGCAGCCACGGACAGGGTGACTATGGC.

In the case of this clone: The CDR3 end is not reached by the read, which stops 3 residues before it; the germline J gene fills it in. The chain has TRBV6-2 or TRBV6-3 and TRBJ1-5; D unresolved. This CDR3 spans 15 amino acids. CDR1 and CDR2 from the germline V gene are MNHEY and SVGEGT. V was trimmed by 2 bases and J by 7 bases, leaving 15 bases between them. CDR3 in amino acids: CASSYPAAGWQPQHF. CDR3 DNA (partial): TGTGCCAGCAGTTACCCCGCCGCGGGGTGGCAGCCC.

In regard to this clone: Read sequence stops 3 residues before the CDR3 end, and the germline J gene provides the missing end. The chain recombines TRBV19 with TRBJ2-5; 10 positions agree with TRBD1. The CDR3 extends over 14 amino acids. V gave up 7 bases and J gave up 4 bases; unmatched junction bases: 6. Germline V gene lookup returns CDR1 LNHDA and CDR2 SQIVND (reference sequence). The CDR3 loop is CASTPGQGIETQYF. Incomplete CDR3 DNA: TGTGCCAGTACCCCGGGACAGGGGATAGAGACC.

Comment on this clone: The observed sequence ends 3 residues before the CDR3 terminus, with the missing tail filled in from the germline J gene. The chain links TRBV7-2 to TRBJ2-3; 9 nucleotides agree with TRBD2. The V gene's germline CDR1 is SGHTA and CDR2 FQGNSA. Trimming at V came to 2 bases and at J to 8 bases, leaving 8 bases not matched to a gene. The CDR3 contains 15 residues. CDR3 sequence: CASSLLAGSGGTQYF. The covered CDR3 bases are TGTGCCAGCAGCTTACTAGCGGGGTCCGGCGGTACG.

CDR3 amino acids: CASVPDTRDGYTF. The sequenced CDR3 bases are TGTGCTAGTGTCCCGGATACTAGGGATGGC. The chain employs TRBV12-5 and TRBJ1-2; no clear D. The CDR3 end is not reached by the read, which stops 3 residues before it; the germline J gene fills it in. Germline V gives CDR1 LGHNT, CDR2 FRNRAP. The length of the CDR3 is 13 residues. Trimming removed 7 bases from V and 6 bases from J, with 15 bases in between.

On this clone: Sequencing ends 3 residues short of the CDR3 end; the germline J gene provides the rest. This chain uses TRBV5-1 with TRBJ2-3; 11 positions agree with TRBD2. The CDR3 consists of 17 residues. CDR1 is SGHRS and CDR2 is YFSETQ in the germline V gene. With V trimmed by 0 bases and J by 3 bases, 6 bases remained unmatched. The CDR3 DNA, read in part, is TGCGCCAGCAGCTTGGCCAAGACTAGCGGGGAGACAGATACG. It yields the protein CASSLAKTSGETDT. The whole CDR3 reads CASSLAKTSGETDTQYF.

As for this clone: The read ends 3 residues shy of where the CDR3 ends; the end is completed using the germline J gene. The chain has TRBV5-6 and TRBJ2-7; a possible D gene is TRBD2 (5 bases). With 4 bases removed from V and 0 bases from J, the gap between germline ends came to 14 bases. CDR3 size: 15 residues. Germline values: CDR1 SGHDT, CDR2 YYEEEE. The sequenced part of the CDR3 DNA is TGTGCCAGCAGCCCCCGTCGGGGTCTCTCCTACGAG. Protein sequence: CASSPRRGLSYE. The CDR3, in full, reads CASSPRRGLSYEQYF. Looking up the rest from reference TRBV5-6 and TRBJ2-7 gives the full variable domain: DAGVTQSPTHLIKTRGQQVTLRCSPKSGHDTVSWYQQALGQGPQFIFQYYEEEERQRGNFPDRFSGHQFPNYSSELNVNALLLGDSALYLCASSPRRGLSYEQYFGPGTRLTVT.

To note about this clone: The CDR3 goes on 3 residues after the read ends, and that part is filled in from the germline J gene. The V and J genes are TRBV7-2 and TRBJ1-5, with 9 bases aligning to TRBD1. Germline V gives CDR1 SGHTA, CDR2 FQGNSA. The length of the CDR3 is 14 residues. CDR3 loop: CASSLPGQGTPQHF. CDR3 bases read: TGTGCCAGCAGCTTACCGGGACAGGGAACTCCC.

About this clone itself: The missing CDR3 end, 3 residues past where the read stops, is filled in from the germline J gene. This chain links TRBV6-2 or TRBV6-3 with TRBJ2-2; maybe TRBD2 (5 bases). The CDR3 consists of 17 residues. The ends were cut back, 0 bases at V and 0 bases at J, with 11 bases in the middle. The germline V gene has CDR1 MNHEY and CDR2 SVGEGT. CDR3 bases read: TGTGCCAGCAGTTACTCGTTCCAACTAGCGAACACCGGGGAG. It encodes CASSYSFQLANTGE. The CDR3 in full is CASSYSFQLANTGELFF.